What follows describes a single T cell receptor beta chain. Its matching antigen is unknown. This record belongs to a study of T cell repertoires in cytomegalovirus infection. Using its own MiXCR run on the reads, TCRdb lists one record per CDR3 protein. The sample shows some 920,000 distinct CDR3 sequences, roughly a third of them seen only once. Whole-study results and caveats: Across the ex vivo response, the dominant clonotypes were HLA-C-restricted CMV-specific TCR beta clonotypes. Identification of carriers of CMV plus the relevant HLA was performed using cumulative public TCR beta family frequency.

The TCR originated in a human donor in good health (CMV status not recorded). Some clones in this sample may be carry-over from other donors' samples. This specimen consisted of cultured CD8+ T cells from PBMCs, obtained from culture after CMV antigen stimulation.

The CDR3 is CASSQDGYTF. For the CDR3, the DNA is TGTGCCAGCAGCCAAGATGGCTACACCTTC. The rearrangement uses TRBV14 and TRBJ1-2; no clear D gene. The CDR3 extends over 10 amino acids. CDR1 and CDR2 (germline): SGHDN, FVKESK. V lost 0 bases to trimming and J lost 7 bases, with 0 bases between them.